This T cell receptor beta chain was identified in a study of cytomegalovirus exposure and HLA in healthy donors. Germline assignment: CDR1 SEHNR and CDR2 FQNEAQ (reference sequence). Trimming cost V 1 base and J 4 bases, with 13 bases left between them. CDR3 size: 15 residues. It was with 60 Vbeta and 13 Jbeta primers that the PCR ran. Sequencing was performed with immunoSEQ multiplex PCR; in TCRdb, only in-frame clones are kept and a portion is missing. The sample lists 130,000 to 150,000 clones, 60% to 80% seen once, with 4.9% in the top ten. Sequenced material: PBMCs. The chain carries TRBV7-9 and TRBJ2-5; tentatively, D is TRBD1 (5 bases). The sequence came from a woman aged 50 to 60 in good health and CMV-seronegative. This CDR3 reads CASSLGQGLAETQYF. CDR3 DNA sequence: TGTGCCAGCAGCTTAGGGCAGGGATTGGCAGAGACCCAGTACTTC.